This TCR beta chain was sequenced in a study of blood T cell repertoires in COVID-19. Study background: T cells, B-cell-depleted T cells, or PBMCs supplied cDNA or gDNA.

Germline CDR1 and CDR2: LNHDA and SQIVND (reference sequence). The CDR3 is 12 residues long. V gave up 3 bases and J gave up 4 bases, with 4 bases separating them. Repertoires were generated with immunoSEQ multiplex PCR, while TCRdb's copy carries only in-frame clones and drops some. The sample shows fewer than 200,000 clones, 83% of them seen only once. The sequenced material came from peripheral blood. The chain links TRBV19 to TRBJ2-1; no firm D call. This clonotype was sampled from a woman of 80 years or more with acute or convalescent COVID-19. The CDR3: CASSIQYNEQFF. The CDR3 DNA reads TGTGCCAGTAGTATCCAGTACAATGAGCAGTTCTTC.